The clone carrying this T cell receptor beta chain was seen at least ten times. V lost 4 bases and J lost 6, with 12 bases in between. CDR1 and CDR2 (germline): SNHLY, FYNNEI. The CDR3 extends over 13 amino acids. Time point denoted: blood at routine non-recurrence follow-up after resection. From tumor, nontumor lung or frozen PBMC, whole RNA was taken unsorted for sequencing. These data come from a study of spatial heterogeneity in lung cancer. TCRdb recomputed calls from the 5' RACE reads with MiXCR, one row per CDR3 protein. The data contain about 120,000 distinct CDR3 sequences, 10% to 15% of them singletons.

The sequence derives from a male donor with early-stage non-small cell lung cancer. The chain links TRBV2 to TRBJ1-1; unclear D gene. The specimen was PBMCs, collected at follow-up. CDR3 in amino acids: CASSVSWVAEAFF. The CDR3, as DNA: TGTGCCAGCAGTGTAAGCTGGGTAGCTGAAGCTTTCTTT.